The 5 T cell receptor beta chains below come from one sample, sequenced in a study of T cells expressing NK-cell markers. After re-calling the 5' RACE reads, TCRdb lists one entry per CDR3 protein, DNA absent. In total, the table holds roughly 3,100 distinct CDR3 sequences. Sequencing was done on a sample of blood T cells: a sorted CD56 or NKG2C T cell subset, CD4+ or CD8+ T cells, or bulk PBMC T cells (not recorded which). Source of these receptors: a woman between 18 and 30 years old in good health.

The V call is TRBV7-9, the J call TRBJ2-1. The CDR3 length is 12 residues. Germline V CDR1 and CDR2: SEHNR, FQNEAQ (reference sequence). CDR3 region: CASSYGTNEQFF.

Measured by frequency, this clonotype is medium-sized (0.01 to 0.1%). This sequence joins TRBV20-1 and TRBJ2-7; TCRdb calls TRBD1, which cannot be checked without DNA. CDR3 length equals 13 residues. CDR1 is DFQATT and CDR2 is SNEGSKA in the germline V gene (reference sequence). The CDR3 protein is CSAPGQADYEQYF.

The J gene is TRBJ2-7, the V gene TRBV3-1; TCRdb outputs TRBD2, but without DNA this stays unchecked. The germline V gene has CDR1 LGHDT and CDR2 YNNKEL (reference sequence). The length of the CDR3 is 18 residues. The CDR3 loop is CASSQFFSGRERSYEQYF.

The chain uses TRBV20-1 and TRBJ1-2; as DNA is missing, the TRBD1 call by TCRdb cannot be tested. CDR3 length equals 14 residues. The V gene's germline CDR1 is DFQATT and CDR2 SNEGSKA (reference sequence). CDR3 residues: CSASSSRQGGGYTF.

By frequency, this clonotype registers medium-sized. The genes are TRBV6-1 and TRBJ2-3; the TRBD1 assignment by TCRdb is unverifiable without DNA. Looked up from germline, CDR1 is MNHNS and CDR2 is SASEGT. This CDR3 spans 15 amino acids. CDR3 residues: CASSEETGGADTQYF.